This TCR beta chain was sequenced for a study of memory CD4+ T cells and cytomegalovirus serostatus. Method: immunoSEQ multiplex PCR; TCRdb's copy keeps in-frame clones and lacks some. Among over 65,000 clones listed, about 70% were seen once. The sort gate was single viable CD3+CD4+CD8-CD45RO+ cells for memory CD4+ T cells. Serum IgG to CMV pp150, pp28, p38 and p52 defined serostatus. Total CD4+ T cells were enriched by CD4 positive selection. Study-level findings and limits: Of approximately 160 reported CMV TCRbeta sequences, 65 to 85 were found in memory CD4+ repertoires.

With regard to this clone: Antigen unknown.

Material: memory CD4+ T cells from blood. The receptor comes from an adult in good health and CMV-seropositive.

In nucleotides, the CDR3 is TGCGCCAGCAGCCCAGGGGCGCGGGTCACTGAAGCTTTCTTT. It encodes CASSPGARVTEAFF. The V call is TRBV5-1, the J call TRBJ1-1; possibly TRBD1 for D (6 bases). The CDR3 is made up of 14 amino acids. The germline V gene encodes CDR1 SGHRS and CDR2 YFSETQ. V gave up 4 bases and J gave up 4 bases, with 14 bases separating them.